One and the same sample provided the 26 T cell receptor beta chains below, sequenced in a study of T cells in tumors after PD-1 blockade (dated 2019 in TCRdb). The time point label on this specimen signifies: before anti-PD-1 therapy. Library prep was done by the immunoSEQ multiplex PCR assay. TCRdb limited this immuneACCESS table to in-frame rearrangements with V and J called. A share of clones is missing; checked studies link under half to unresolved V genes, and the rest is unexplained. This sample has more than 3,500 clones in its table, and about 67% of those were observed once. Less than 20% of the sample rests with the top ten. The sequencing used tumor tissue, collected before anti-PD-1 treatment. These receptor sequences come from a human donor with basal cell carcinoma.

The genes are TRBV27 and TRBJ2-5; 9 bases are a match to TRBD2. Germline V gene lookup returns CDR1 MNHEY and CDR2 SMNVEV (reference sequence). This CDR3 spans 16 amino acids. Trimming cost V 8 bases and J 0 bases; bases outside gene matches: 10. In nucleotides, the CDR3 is TGTGCCAGCGAATATAGCGGGGGCCCTAACCAAGAGACCCAGTACTTC. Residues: CASEYSGGPNQETQYF.

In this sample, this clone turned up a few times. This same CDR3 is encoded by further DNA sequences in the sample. CDR3 nucleotide sequence: TGTGCCAGCAGCGCTCAGGAGGATGCTTGTGTAACCGGGGAGCTGTTTTTT. Translating it yields CASSAQEDACVTGELFF. The V gene is TRBV21-1, the J gene TRBJ2-2; the D segment call TRBD2 is taken from the table without a DNA check. TRBV21-1 is given as a pseudogene. The CDR3 sequence is 17 residues long.

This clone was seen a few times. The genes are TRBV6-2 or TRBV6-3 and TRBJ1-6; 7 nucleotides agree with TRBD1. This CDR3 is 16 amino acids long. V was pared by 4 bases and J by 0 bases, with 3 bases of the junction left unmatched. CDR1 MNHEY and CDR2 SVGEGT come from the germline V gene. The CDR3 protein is CASSSYRGSYNSPLHF. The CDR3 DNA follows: TGTGCCAGCAGTTCTTACAGGGGCTCCTATAATTCACCCCTCCACTTT.

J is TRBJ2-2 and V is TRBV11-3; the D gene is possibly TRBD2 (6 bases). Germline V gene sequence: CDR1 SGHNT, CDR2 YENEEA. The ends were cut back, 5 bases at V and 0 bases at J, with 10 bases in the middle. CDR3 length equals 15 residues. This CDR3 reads CASSESGSNTGELFF. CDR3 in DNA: TGTGCCAGCAGCGAAAGCGGGTCGAACACCGGGGAGCTGTTTTTT. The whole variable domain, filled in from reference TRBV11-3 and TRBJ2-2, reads EAGVVQSPRYKIIEKKQPVAFWCNPISGHNTLYWYLQNLGQGPELLIRYENEEAVDDSQLPKDRFSAERLKGVDSTLKIQPAELGDSAVYLCASSESGSNTGELFFGEGSRLTVL.

CDR3 nucleotide sequence: TGTGCCAGCAGCCCGCATGCCGGGACAGATACAGATACGCAGTATTTT. As protein: CASSPHAGTDTDTQYF. The J gene is TRBJ2-3, the V gene TRBV11-3; 7 bases are shared with TRBD1. V lost 5 bases to trimming and J lost 3 bases; unmatched junction nucleotides: 11. This CDR3 is 16 amino acids long. Germline values: CDR1 SGHNT, CDR2 YENEEA.

The DNA of the CDR3 is TGTGCCAGCAGTTACTCTCGGGGTTATGGCTACACCTTC. This translates into CASSYSRGYGYTF. This sequence joins TRBV6-5 and TRBJ1-2; no definite D call. The CDR3 length is 13 residues. Trimming pared 0 bases from V and 5 bases from J, leaving 7 bases between. Per the germline V gene, CDR1 is MNHEY and CDR2 is SVGAGI.

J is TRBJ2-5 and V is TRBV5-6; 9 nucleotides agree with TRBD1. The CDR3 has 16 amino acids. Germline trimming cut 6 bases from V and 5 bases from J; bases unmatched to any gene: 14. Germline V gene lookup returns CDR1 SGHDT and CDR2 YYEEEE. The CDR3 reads CASTEQGAGGYETQYF. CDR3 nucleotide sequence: TGTGCCAGCACCGAACAGGGGGCCGGGGGCTACGAGACCCAGTACTTC. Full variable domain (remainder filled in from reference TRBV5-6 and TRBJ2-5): DAGVTQSPTHLIKTRGQQVTLRCSPKSGHDTVSWYQQALGQGPQFIFQYYEEEERQRGNFPDRFSGHQFPNYSSELNVNALLLGDSALYLCASTEQGAGGYETQYFGPGTRLLVL.

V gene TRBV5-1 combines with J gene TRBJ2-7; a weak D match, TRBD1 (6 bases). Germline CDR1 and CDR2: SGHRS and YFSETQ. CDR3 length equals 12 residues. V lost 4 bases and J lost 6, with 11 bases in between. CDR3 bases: TGCGCCAGCAGCACTACAGGGCGCGAGCAGTACTTC. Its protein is CASSTTGREQYF.

The CDR3 DNA reads as TGTGCCAGCAGCCCGGAGGGACAAAAGAACACCGGGGAGCTGTTTTTT. Its protein is CASSPEGQKNTGELFF. The gene calls are TRBV3-1 (or the pseudogene TRBV3-2) and TRBJ2-2; D is perhaps TRBD1 or TRBD2 (6 bases each). This CDR3 contains 16 residues. Trimming took off 4 bases at V and 1 base at J, with 13 bases between the two ends. Looked up from germline, CDR1 is LGHDT and CDR2 is YNNKEL (reference sequence).

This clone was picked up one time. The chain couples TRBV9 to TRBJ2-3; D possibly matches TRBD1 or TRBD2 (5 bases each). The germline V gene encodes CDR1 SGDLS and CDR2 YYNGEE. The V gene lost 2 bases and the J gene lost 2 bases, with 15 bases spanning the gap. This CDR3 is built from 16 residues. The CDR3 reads CASSVATGGDTDTQYF. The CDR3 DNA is TGTGCCAGCAGCGTGGCAACAGGAGGAGACACAGATACGCAGTATTTT.

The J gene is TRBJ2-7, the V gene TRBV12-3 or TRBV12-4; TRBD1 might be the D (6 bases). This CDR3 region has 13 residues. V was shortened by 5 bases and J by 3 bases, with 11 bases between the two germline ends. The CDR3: CASSRDTGYEQYF. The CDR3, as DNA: TGTGCCAGCAGTCGGGACACAGGCTACGAGCAGTACTTC.

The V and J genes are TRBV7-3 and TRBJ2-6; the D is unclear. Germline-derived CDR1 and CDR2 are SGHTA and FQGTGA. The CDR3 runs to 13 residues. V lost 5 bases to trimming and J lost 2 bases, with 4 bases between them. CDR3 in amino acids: CASSRPGANVLTF. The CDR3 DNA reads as TGTGCCAGCAGCCGCCCTGGGGCCAACGTCCTGACTTTC.

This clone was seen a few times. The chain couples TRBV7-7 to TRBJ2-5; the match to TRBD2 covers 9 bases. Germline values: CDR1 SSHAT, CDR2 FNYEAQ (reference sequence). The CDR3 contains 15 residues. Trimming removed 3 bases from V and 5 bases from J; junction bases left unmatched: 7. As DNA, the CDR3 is TGTGCCAGCAGCTTCACTAGCGGGTTTGAGGAGACCCAGTACTTC. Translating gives CASSFTSGFEETQYF.

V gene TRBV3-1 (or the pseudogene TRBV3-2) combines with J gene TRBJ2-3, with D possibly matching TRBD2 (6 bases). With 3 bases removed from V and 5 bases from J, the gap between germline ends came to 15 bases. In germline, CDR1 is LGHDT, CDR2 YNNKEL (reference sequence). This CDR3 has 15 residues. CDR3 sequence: CASSHGDLGEDTQYF. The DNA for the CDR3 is TGTGCCAGCAGCCATGGGGACTTGGGGGAAGATACGCAGTATTTT.

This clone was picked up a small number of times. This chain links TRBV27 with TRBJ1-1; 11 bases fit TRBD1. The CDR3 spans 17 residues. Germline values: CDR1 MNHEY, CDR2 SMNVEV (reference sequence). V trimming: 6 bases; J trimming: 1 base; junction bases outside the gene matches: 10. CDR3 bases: TGTGCCAGCAGGCGGACAGGGGGCGCGGGGGGGAACACTGAAGCTTTCTTT. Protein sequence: CASRRTGGAGGNTEAFF.

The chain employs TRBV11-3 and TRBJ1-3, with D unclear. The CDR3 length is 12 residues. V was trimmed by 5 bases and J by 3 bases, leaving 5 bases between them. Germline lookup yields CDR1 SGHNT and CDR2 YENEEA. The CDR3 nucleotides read TGTGCCAGCAGCGGCGTTGGAAACACCATATATTTT. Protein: CASSGVGNTIYF. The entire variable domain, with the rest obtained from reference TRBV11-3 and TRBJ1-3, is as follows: EAGVVQSPRYKIIEKKQPVAFWCNPISGHNTLYWYLQNLGQGPELLIRYENEEAVDDSQLPKDRFSAERLKGVDSTLKIQPAELGDSAVYLCASSGVGNTIYFGEGSWLTVV.

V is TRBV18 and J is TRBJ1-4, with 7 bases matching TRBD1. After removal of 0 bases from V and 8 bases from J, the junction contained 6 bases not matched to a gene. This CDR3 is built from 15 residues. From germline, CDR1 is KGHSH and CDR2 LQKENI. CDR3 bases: TGTGCCAGCTCACCACCGGGACAGCAAAGGGAAAAACTGTTTTTT. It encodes CASSPPGQQREKLFF.

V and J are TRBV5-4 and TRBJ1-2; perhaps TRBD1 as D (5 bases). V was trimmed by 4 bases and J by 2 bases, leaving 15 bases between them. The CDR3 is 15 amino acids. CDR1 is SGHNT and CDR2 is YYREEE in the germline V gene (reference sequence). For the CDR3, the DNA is TGTGCCAGCAGCACCAACCGGGACTTGAACTATGGCTACACCTTC. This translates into CASSTNRDLNYGYTF.

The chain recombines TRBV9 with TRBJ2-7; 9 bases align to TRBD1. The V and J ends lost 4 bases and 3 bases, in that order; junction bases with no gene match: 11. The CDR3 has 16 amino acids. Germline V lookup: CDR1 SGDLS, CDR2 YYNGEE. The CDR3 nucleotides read TGTGCCAGCAGCCCCGTGCCGGGACAGGGCGACTACGAGCAGTACTTC. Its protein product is CASSPVPGQGDYEQYF.

CDR3 sequence reads: CASSRGTSGGDTQYF. The CDR3 DNA is TGTGCCAGCAGCCGCGGCACCTCCGGGGGGGATACGCAGTATTTT. The rearrangement uses TRBV3-1 (or the pseudogene TRBV3-2) and TRBJ2-3; TRBD2 matches 7 bases. Germline V CDR1 and CDR2: LGHDT, YNNKEL (reference sequence). The CDR3 is 15 amino acids. V trimming: 4 bases; J trimming: 6 bases; junction bases outside the gene matches: 10.

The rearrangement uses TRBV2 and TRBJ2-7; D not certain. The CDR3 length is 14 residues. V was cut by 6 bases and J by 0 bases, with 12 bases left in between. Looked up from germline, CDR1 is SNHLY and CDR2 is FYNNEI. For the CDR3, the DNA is TGTGCCAGCAGCTTAACCCACAGCTCCTACGAGCAGTACTTC. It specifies CASSLTHSSYEQYF.

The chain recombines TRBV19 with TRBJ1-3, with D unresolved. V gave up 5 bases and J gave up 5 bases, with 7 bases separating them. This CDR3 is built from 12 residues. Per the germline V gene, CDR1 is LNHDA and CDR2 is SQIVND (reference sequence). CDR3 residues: CASSQPRNTIYF. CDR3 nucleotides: TGTGCCAGTAGTCAGCCCCGAAACACCATATATTTT.

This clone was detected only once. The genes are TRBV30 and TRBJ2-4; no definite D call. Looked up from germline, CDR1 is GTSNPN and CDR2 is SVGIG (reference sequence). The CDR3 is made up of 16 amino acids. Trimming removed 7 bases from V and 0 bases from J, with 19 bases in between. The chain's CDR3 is CASSVGRSLAKNIQYF. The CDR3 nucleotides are TGTGCCTCCTCCGTTGGCAGATCTCTAGCCAAAAACATTCAGTACTTC.

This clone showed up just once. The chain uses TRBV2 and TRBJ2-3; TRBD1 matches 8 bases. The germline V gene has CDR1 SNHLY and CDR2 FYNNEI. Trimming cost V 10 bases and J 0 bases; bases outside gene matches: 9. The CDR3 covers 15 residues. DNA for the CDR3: TGTGCCACAACTCCCGGGACAGGTAGCACAGATACGCAGTATTTT. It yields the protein CATTPGTGSTDTQYF.

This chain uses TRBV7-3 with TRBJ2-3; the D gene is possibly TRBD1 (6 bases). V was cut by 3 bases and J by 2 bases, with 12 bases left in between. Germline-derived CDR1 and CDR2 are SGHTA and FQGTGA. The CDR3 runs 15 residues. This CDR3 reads CASSLGTGPTDTQYF. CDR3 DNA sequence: TGTGCCAGCAGCTTGGGTACAGGGCCCACAGATACGCAGTATTTT.

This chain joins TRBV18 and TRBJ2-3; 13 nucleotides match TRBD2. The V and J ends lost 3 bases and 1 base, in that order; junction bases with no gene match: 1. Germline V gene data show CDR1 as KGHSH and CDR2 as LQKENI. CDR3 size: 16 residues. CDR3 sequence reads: CASSPGLAGGTDTQYF. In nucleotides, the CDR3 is TGTGCCAGCTCACCTGGACTAGCGGGGGGCACAGATACGCAGTATTTT.